This T cell receptor (beta chain) was retrieved from a study of blood T cells in healthy people across ages. Study-level points and caveats: There were more naive CD4+ cells and higher diversity in long-lived donors than in aged donors. Diversity of TCR beta per million T cells declined in a roughly linear way with age.

V lost 0 bases to trimming and J lost 0 bases; unmatched junction nucleotides: 1. Germline CDR1 is ENHRY and CDR2 is SYGVKD. The length of the CDR3 is 16 residues. Concerning this clonotype: Its cognate antigen is unknown.

It was with a sample-barcoded 5' primer and a J-beta primer mix that a second PCR of roughly 7 to 12 cycles was run. Tagging of each cDNA molecule was performed by a template-switch adaptor with 12 random nucleotides. From the 5' RACE reads, TCRdb called clonotypes with MiXCR, one entry per CDR3 protein. The sample contains 700,000 to 950,000 distinct CDR3 sequences, around 46% of which appear only once. Sequenced sample: blood. This chain joins TRBV10-3 and TRBJ1-3; 8 nucleotides align to TRBD1. The TCR comes from a woman aged 60-70 years in good health. The CDR3 region has the DNA TGTGCCATCAGTGAGTCAGGGACAGGCTCTGGAAACACCATATATTTT. This sequence encodes CAISESGTGSGNTIYF.